These 28 T cell receptor beta chains were all obtained from the same sample, sequenced in a study of cytomegalovirus exposure and HLA in healthy donors. A multiplex PCR was run with 60 Vbeta primers and 13 Jbeta primers. Produced via immunoSEQ multiplex PCR; TCRdb's table is partial and in-frame only. The sample data list some 150,000 clones. The material sequenced was PBMCs. These receptors were taken from a woman under 30 in good health and CMV-seronegative.

The rearrangement joins TRBV5-1 to TRBJ2-2, with D unresolved. Germline V CDR1 and CDR2: SGHRS, YFSETQ. There are 14 residues in the CDR3. The ends were cut back, 0 bases at V and 5 bases at J, with 8 bases in the middle. CDR3 DNA: TGCGCCAGCAGCTTGGAGCGCCAGACCGGGGAGCTGTTTTTT. As protein: CASSLERQTGELFF.

Concerning this clone itself: At one of its ends the junction is not consistent with the germline gene, which may arise from a read error. Other nucleotide sequences from this sample produce the same CDR3. The chain has TRBV18 and TRBJ2-7; 10 nucleotides match TRBD2. The CDR3 sequence is 15 residues long. The V gene's germline CDR1 is KGHSH and CDR2 LQKENI. DNA of the CDR3: TGCGCCAGCTCAGAGACTAGCGGGCTCTCCTACGAGCAGTACTTC. Its translation is CASSETSGLSYEQYF.

The chain joins TRBV7-6 to TRBJ2-5, with a possible D match to TRBD2 (6 bases). Germline-derived CDR1 and CDR2 are SGHVS and FNYEAQ. Between the trimmed V and J ends, which lost 8 bases and 5 bases, there was a span of 9 bases. There are 11 residues in the CDR3. The CDR3 spells CASSRGETQYF. In DNA, the CDR3 is TGTGCCAGCTCCCGGGGGGAGACCCAGTACTTC.

In DNA, the CDR3 is TGTGCCAGCAGTGAACGAAGCAGCACAGATACGCAGTATTTT. Translating gives CASSERSSTDTQYF. The genes are TRBV6-1 and TRBJ2-3; no clear D. Trimming stripped 2 bases from V and 0 bases from J, with 6 bases between. CDR1 is MNHNS, CDR2 SASEGT, per germline. The CDR3 contains 14 residues.

The chain is built from TRBV14 and TRBJ2-1; the D gene is possibly TRBD2 (5 bases). Germline CDR1 reads SGHDN; CDR2 reads FVKESK. V shed 3 bases and J shed 2 bases, with 8 bases lying between them. The CDR3 extends over 14 amino acids. The CDR3 here is CASSQYGTYNEQFF. CDR3 in DNA: TGTGCCAGCAGCCAGTACGGGACCTACAATGAGCAGTTCTTC. The variable domain in full, completed from reference TRBV14 and TRBJ2-1, reads EAGVTQFPSHSVIEKGQTVTLRCDPISGHDNLYWYRRVMGKEIKFLLHFVKESKQDESGMPNNRFLAERTGGTYSTLKVQPAELEDSGVYFCASSQYGTYNEQFFGPGTRLTVL.

The CDR3 reads CATSRGADRTGGTDTQYF. CDR3 bases: TGTGCCACCAGCAGAGGGGCGGACAGGACGGGGGGCACAGATACGCAGTATTTT. The rearrangement uses TRBV15 and TRBJ2-3; a weak D match, TRBD1 (7 bases). Trimming removed 1 base from V and 1 base from J, with 18 bases in between. The CDR3 has 18 amino acids. Germline assignment: CDR1 LNHNV and CDR2 YYDKDF (reference sequence).

The chain has TRBV5-1 and TRBJ1-6; maybe TRBD1 (6 bases). There are 17 residues in the CDR3. Trimming cost V 6 bases and J 8 bases, with 24 bases left between them. CDR1 is SGHRS and CDR2 is YFSETQ in the germline V gene. CDR3 loop: CASKLDPGDLGDSPLHF. In DNA form, the CDR3 reads TGCGCCAGCAAATTAGACCCAGGGGATTTAGGCGATTCACCCCTCCACTTT.

The chain has TRBV29-1 and TRBJ1-1; 7 nucleotides align to TRBD1. This CDR3 region has 13 residues. V was clipped by 7 bases and J by 0 bases; unmatched bases: 5. Germline V CDR1 and CDR2: SQVTM, ANQGSEA. The CDR3 sequence: CSGRDRVNTEAFF. In DNA, the CDR3 is TGCAGCGGGAGAGACAGGGTGAACACTGAAGCTTTCTTT.

V gene TRBV5-1 combines with J gene TRBJ2-1, with 13 bases fitting TRBD2. With 4 bases clipped from V and 3 bases from J, the junction kept 4 bases outside the gene matches. This CDR3 spans 16 amino acids. Per the germline V gene, CDR1 is SGHRS and CDR2 is YFSETQ. CDR3 nucleotide sequence: TGCGCCAGCAGCGTCGGGACTAGCGGGATCTACAATGAGCAGTTCTTC. Translated, it gives CASSVGTSGIYNEQFF. Looking up the rest from reference TRBV5-1 and TRBJ2-1 gives the full variable domain: KAGVTQTPRYLIKTRGQQVTLSCSPISGHRSVSWYQQTPGQGLQFLFEYFSETQRNKGNFPGRFSGRQFSNSRSEMNVSTLELGDSALYLCASSVGTSGIYNEQFFGPGTRLTVL.

The chain links TRBV6-4 to TRBJ2-3; 10 nucleotides line up with TRBD1. V was pared by 6 bases and J by 1 base, with 4 bases of the junction left unmatched. Per the germline V gene, CDR1 is MRHNA and CDR2 is SNTAGT. The CDR3 length is 15 residues. The CDR3 sequence: CASSSGQGGTDTQYF. The CDR3 nucleotides read TGTGCCAGCAGCTCTGGACAGGGGGGCACAGATACGCAGTATTTT.

CDR3 nucleotide sequence: TGTGCCAGCAGTGAAGTAGGGGGCATTTCGTACGAGCAGTACTTC. The encoded protein is CASSEVGGISYEQYF. The chain recombines TRBV6-1 with TRBJ2-5; 7 bases line up with TRBD1. The J call could be wrong; TRBJ2-7 is a better fit for the DNA end. Germline V gene data show CDR1 as MNHNS and CDR2 as SASEGT. CDR3 length: 15 amino acids.

The chain has TRBV28 and TRBJ1-2, with TRBD1 identical over 9 bases. CDR1 and CDR2 from the germline V gene are MDHEN and SYDVKM. Germline trimming cut 7 bases from V and 6 bases from J; bases unmatched to any gene: 3. The CDR3 totals 12 residues. The CDR3 bases are TGTGCCAGCACTCGACAGGGGGATGGCTACACCTTC. Amino acid sequence: CASTRQGDGYTF.

The V and J genes are TRBV28 and TRBJ2-4; 9 nucleotides line up with TRBD1. The CDR3 spans 16 residues. Losses at the gene ends were 6 bases for V and 0 bases for J; bases not matched to a gene: 6. Germline V gene lookup returns CDR1 MDHEN and CDR2 SYDVKM. The CDR3 DNA is TGTGCCAGCAGGAGACAGGGGGAGTTAGCCAAAAACATTCAGTACTTC. Protein: CASRRQGELAKNIQYF.

The chain recombines TRBV5-1 with TRBJ2-1, with 14 bases aligning to TRBD2. CDR1 and CDR2 from the germline V gene are SGHRS and YFSETQ. The CDR3 sequence is 14 residues long. With 2 bases clipped from V and 9 bases from J, the junction kept 1 base outside the gene matches. The CDR3 spells CASSLGLAGGEQFF. The CDR3 DNA reads TGCGCCAGCAGCTTAGGACTAGCGGGAGGTGAGCAGTTCTTC.

The chain links TRBV5-6 to TRBJ1-2; a weak D match, TRBD1 (6 bases). The CDR3 is made up of 15 amino acids. Germline CDR1 is SGHDT and CDR2 is YYEEEE. The V and J ends lost 4 bases and 4 bases respectively, with 17 bases between them. The CDR3 DNA reads TGTGCCAGCAGCCTAAACAGGGAATTTGGCTATGGCTACACCTTC. Residues: CASSLNREFGYGYTF.

With regard to this clone: Within the sample, other DNA sequences also encode this same CDR3. V is TRBV5-1 and J is TRBJ2-5; D is unresolved. CDR3 size: 11 residues. The V gene's germline CDR1 is SGHRS and CDR2 YFSETQ. The germline V and J ends were trimmed by 3 bases and 2 bases, with 2 bases remaining between them. The CDR3 DNA follows: TGCGCCAGCAGCTCTCAAGAGACCCAGTACTTC. This sequence encodes CASSSQETQYF.

The chain uses TRBV30 and TRBJ1-1; 8 bases are a match to TRBD1. The CDR3 runs to 13 residues. Germline V CDR1 and CDR2: GTSNPN, SVGIG (reference sequence). The V segment lost 5 bases and the J segment 1 base; nucleotides outside the gene matches: 3. The CDR3 sequence: CAWADRENTEAFF. In DNA form, the CDR3 reads TGTGCCTGGGCGGACAGGGAGAACACTGAAGCTTTCTTT.

The genes are TRBV4-1 and TRBJ1-2; possible D gene TRBD1, 5 bases. This CDR3 comprises 13 residues. Between the trimmed V and J ends, which lost 4 bases and 2 bases, there was a span of 8 bases. Germline V CDR1 and CDR2: MGHRA, YSYEKL. CDR3 residues: CASSPQGNYGYTF. CDR3 nucleotides: TGCGCCAGCAGCCCGCAGGGAAACTATGGCTACACCTTC.

The chain combines TRBV5-6 with TRBJ2-5, with 12 bases aligning to TRBD2. V lost 2 bases and J lost 3; bases outside the gene matches: 11. The CDR3 runs to 18 residues. Looked up from germline, CDR1 is SGHDT and CDR2 is YYEEEE. CDR3 DNA: TGTGCCAGCAGCTTTCGGAGACTAGCGGGAGTTGGGGAAGAGACCCAGTACTTC. Its protein product is CASSFRRLAGVGEETQYF.

V is TRBV4-2 and J is TRBJ1-2, with 7 bases aligning to TRBD1. CDR1 is LGHNA, CDR2 YNFKEQ, per germline. The CDR3 consists of 12 residues. Trimming removed 11 bases from V and 4 bases from J; junction bases left unmatched: 7. This CDR3 is CASTGAGYGYTF. In DNA form, the CDR3 reads TGTGCCTCTACAGGGGCAGGCTATGGCTACACCTTC.

Written as DNA, the CDR3 is TGTGCCAGCAGCCGGACAGATACGCAGTATTTT. It encodes CASSRTDTQYF. The rearrangement links TRBV2 to TRBJ2-3; no reliable D call. Looked up from germline, CDR1 is SNHLY and CDR2 is FYNNEI. The V and J ends lost 6 bases and 3 bases respectively, with 4 bases between them. The CDR3 is 11 amino acids.

The rearrangement joins TRBV27 to TRBJ1-1; 8 bases agree with TRBD1. V trimming: 0 bases; J trimming: 6 bases; junction bases outside the gene matches: 3. CDR1 MNHEY and CDR2 SMNVEV come from the germline V gene (reference sequence). The CDR3 contains 14 residues. The CDR3 bases are TGTGCCAGCAGTTTATCGACAGGGGTGGCTGAAGCTTTCTTT. This codes for CASSLSTGVAEAFF.

The chain recombines TRBV9 with TRBJ1-3; 8 bases fit TRBD1. The germline CDR1 and CDR2 sequences are SGDLS and YYNGEE. The CDR3 sequence is 15 residues long. Germline trimming cut 2 bases from V and 4 bases from J; bases unmatched to any gene: 5. Here the CDR3 reads CASSVRAGGGNTIYF. As DNA, the CDR3 is TGTGCCAGCAGCGTGAGGGCAGGGGGCGGAAACACCATATATTTT.

The chain uses TRBV9 and TRBJ2-5; maybe TRBD2 (5 bases). Germline V CDR1 and CDR2: SGDLS, YYNGEE. This CDR3 region has 14 residues. The V and J ends lost 0 bases and 2 bases respectively, with 8 bases between them. The CDR3 loop is CASSVGGGQETQYF. Written as DNA, the CDR3 is TGTGCCAGCAGCGTAGGTGGCGGGCAAGAGACCCAGTACTTC.

CDR3 amino acids: CASSYRAGYGYTF. Written as DNA, the CDR3 is TGTGCCAGCAGCTACAGGGCTGGCTATGGCTACACCTTC. This chain joins TRBV28 and TRBJ1-2; TRBD1 might be the D (6 bases). Per the germline V gene, CDR1 is MDHEN and CDR2 is SYDVKM. V dropped 6 bases and J dropped 4 bases, with 12 bases sitting between them. The length of the CDR3 is 13 residues.

The chain combines TRBV6-6 with TRBJ2-7; 10 bases line up with TRBD2. There are 16 residues in the CDR3. With V trimmed by 6 bases and J by 4 bases, 12 bases remained unmatched. Germline V gene lookup returns CDR1 MNHNY and CDR2 SVGAGI (reference sequence). CDR3 sequence (DNA): TGTGCCAGCAGGGACTTTACTAGCGGGGAAGGTTACGAGCAGTACTTC. This encodes CASRDFTSGEGYEQYF.

V and J are TRBV2 and TRBJ1-2; D gene unclear. Germline V gene sequence: CDR1 SNHLY, CDR2 FYNNEI. This CDR3 has 13 residues. Trimming took 5 bases from V and 2 from J, leaving 9 bases between them. In DNA form, the CDR3 reads TGTGCCAGCAGTCCGACAACCAACTATGGCTACACCTTC. Residues: CASSPTTNYGYTF.

The rearrangement links TRBV4-3 to TRBJ2-2, with TRBD2 matching 12 bases. The CDR3 totals 21 residues. The germline CDR1 and CDR2 sequences are LGHNA and YSLEER. After removal of 0 bases from V and 0 bases from J, the junction contained 11 bases not matched to a gene. The CDR3 is CASSQDRGLAGLLSNTGELFF. CDR3 coding DNA: TGCGCCAGCAGCCAAGATAGGGGACTAGCGGGCCTCCTTTCGAACACCGGGGAGCTGTTTTTT.